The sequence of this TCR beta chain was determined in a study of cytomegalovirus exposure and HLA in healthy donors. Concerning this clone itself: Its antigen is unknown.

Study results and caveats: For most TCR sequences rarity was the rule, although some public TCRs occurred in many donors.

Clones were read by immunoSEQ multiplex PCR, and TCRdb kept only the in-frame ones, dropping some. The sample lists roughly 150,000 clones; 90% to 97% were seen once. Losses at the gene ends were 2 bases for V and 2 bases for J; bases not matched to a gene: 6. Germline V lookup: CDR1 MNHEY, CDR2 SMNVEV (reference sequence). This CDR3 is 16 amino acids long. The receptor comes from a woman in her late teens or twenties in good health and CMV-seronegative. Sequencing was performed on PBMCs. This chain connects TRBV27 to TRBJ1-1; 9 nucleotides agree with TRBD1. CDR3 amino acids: CASSLLGDRANTEAFF. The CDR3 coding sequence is TGTGCCAGCAGTTTACTCGGGGACAGGGCTAACACTGAAGCTTTCTTT.